This paragraph covers one TCR beta chain sequence. Here immunoSEQ multiplex PCR was the method, and the copy in TCRdb shows in-frame clones only, minus some. This table has 140,000 to 150,000 clones, approximately 85% appearing once. This sample is drawn from a study of blood T cell repertoires in COVID-19. Germline assignment: CDR1 SGHTA and CDR2 FQGNSA. This CDR3 has 17 residues. Trimming removed 3 bases from V and 5 bases from J, with 23 bases in between. This sequence originates from a woman aged 55-69 years with COVID-19, enrolled during active disease. The chain has TRBV7-2 and TRBJ2-7, with D possibly TRBD1 on 5 matching bases. Sequenced sample: peripheral blood. The CDR3 DNA reads TGTGCCAGCAGCTTTGATATCCCAGCGTCAGGGAAGGACGAGCAGTACTTC. Protein: CASSFDIPASGKDEQYF.